Listed below are T cell receptor beta chains from one sample, sequenced in a study of CD8 T cells in ankylosing spondylitis. Each CDR3 protein gets one entry after TCRdb re-called the 5' RACE reads with MiXCR. The table has roughly 490,000 distinct CDR3 sequences, 5.3% seen once. Input material: blood, either unsorted or a sorted T cell fraction (not recorded which). The receptors were gathered from a male donor with ankylosing spondylitis. Each CDR3 is given with its conserved first and last residue. Fields, in order: CDR3 length, D gene, J gene, V gene, CDR3 protein. A D gene is named only where the DNA matches it firmly.

16 - TRBJ2-7 TRBV4-2 CASSQVERQASYEQYF
18 TRBD2 TRBJ2-6 TRBV4-3 CASSQEPSGGSGANVLTF
16 - TRBJ2-3 TRBV4-3 CASSQGPSGGGDTQYF
14 - TRBJ1-1 TRBV29-1 CSVRGPQGRTEAFF
13 - TRBJ2-1 TRBV12-3/TRBV12-4 CASSLLRGGEQFF
13 - TRBJ2-7 TRBV28 CASSVTDSYEQYF
14 - TRBJ2-4 TRBV11-2 CASSLRQDQNIQYF
11 TRBD1 TRBJ1-1 TRBV20-1 CSPGGNTEAFF
13 - TRBJ1-2 TRBV20-1 CSALKGGNYGYTF
15 - TRBJ2-3 TRBV9 CASTPGGLGTDTQYF
17 TRBD1 TRBJ1-2 TRBV25-1 CASSESGTGGVVYGYTF
14 TRBD2 TRBJ2-2 TRBV6-2/TRBV6-3 CASNLAGSAGELFF
12 - TRBJ2-7 TRBV20-1 CSARDLAGQQYF
15 - TRBJ1-1 TRBV10-3 CAISEGLGMNTEAFF
14 TRBD2 TRBJ2-1 TRBV20-1 CSAKRESGYNEQFF
15 - TRBJ1-5 TRBV7-2 CASSRSGSLGQPQHF
13 - TRBJ2-7 TRBV7-9 CASSPDRNYEQYF
15 TRBD2 TRBJ2-7 TRBV11-2 CASSVPGTSSYEQYF
14 - TRBJ1-1 TRBV13 CASLPGSMNTEAFF
15 - TRBJ1-5 TRBV20-1 CSARDPLIRDQPQHF
13 - TRBJ2-5 TRBV6-6 CASSYGVAETQYF
14 - TRBJ1-2 TRBV7-2 CASSLSRGGYGYTF
14 TRBD1 TRBJ1-2 TRBV7-2 CASSFRTGDYGYTF
14 - TRBJ2-5 TRBV5-6 CASSLALEMETQYF
16 - TRBJ1-5 TRBV5-1 CASSLTGGRGNQPQHF
14 TRBD1 TRBJ2-4 TRBV28 CASSSGGAKNIQYF
14 TRBD1 TRBJ2-7 TRBV20-1 CSARAGTGGKEQYF
12 - TRBJ2-7 TRBV20-1 CSGRGFAYEQYF
14 TRBD2 TRBJ2-1 TRBV20-1 CSAPRTSWDNEQFF
14 - TRBJ2-5 TRBV29-1 CSSRLGRMPETQYF
14 - TRBJ1-1 TRBV20-1 CSARRPEIYTEAFF
14 TRBD2 TRBJ2-1 TRBV20-1 CSARNPGRALEQFF
14 - TRBJ1-1 TRBV12-3/TRBV12-4 CATRAFDMNTEAFF
14 TRBD1 TRBJ2-3 TRBV4-2 CASSQAQGPDTQYF
14 - TRBJ2-7 TRBV7-2 CASSPGTTTAEQYF
15 TRBD1 TRBJ2-7 TRBV6-1 CATLGQGLENYEQYF
20 TRBD2 TRBJ2-3 TRBV5-1 CASTILPYGTSGGVTDTQYF
12 - TRBJ1-1 TRBV20-1 CSAPYGGTEAFF
14 - TRBJ2-4 TRBV29-1 CSVEGDVAKNIQYF
17 TRBD2 TRBJ2-1 TRBV4-2 CASSQDYGAGVNNEQFF
14 TRBD1 TRBJ1-2 TRBV4-1 CASSQDGTAYGYTF
14 TRBD1 TRBJ1-2 TRBV28 CASSSFGTGGGYTF
15 - TRBJ1-1 TRBV5-1 CASSPDATLDTEAFF
15 - TRBJ1-1 TRBV20-1 CSARDNGVGDTEAFF
16 - TRBJ1-4 TRBV4-3 CASSPGRPAPNEKLFF
14 TRBD1 TRBJ1-4 TRBV7-9 CASSSQGSSEKLFF
15 - TRBJ2-7 TRBV3-1 CASSQDPGYSYEQYF
17 TRBD2 TRBJ2-2 TRBV3-1 CASSQALAGGGTGELFF
15 - TRBJ2-1 TRBV5-1 CASSLSQASYNEQFF
14 - TRBJ2-3 TRBV19 CASSISGSTDTQYF
16 - TRBJ1-5 TRBV6-2/TRBV6-3 CASSYRQGFGNQPQHF
12 - TRBJ1-1 TRBV5-5 CASRGGPPLAFF
14 - TRBJ2-3 TRBV7-6 CASSLVGGIDTQYF
15 TRBD1 TRBJ1-2 TRBV29-1 CSVEVGDRGPAGYTF
17 TRBD2 TRBJ2-5 TRBV4-2 CASSQRYRGGRQETQYF
15 - TRBJ2-3 TRBV6-2/TRBV6-3 CASSSHPSATDTQYF
14 - TRBJ1-1 TRBV28 CASSSVYMNTEAFF